This record concerns one T cell receptor beta chain sequence. Its antigen remains unknown. CDR1 and CDR2 (germline): SQVTM, ANQGSEA. The ends were cut back, 6 bases at V and 10 bases at J, with 15 bases in the middle. The CDR3 loop spans 11 amino acids. This sample was taken from a study of early T cells in non-severe SARS-CoV-2 infection. For the study at large: Sequenced material consisted of bulk RNA (from unsorted whole blood), and chains were unpaired.

Overall study findings and caveats: VDJdb matching skewed toward anti-spike CD8 responses, missing private and CD4 specificities.

Researchers tagged individual cDNA molecules with unique molecular identifiers. TCRdb used MiXCR to reprocess the 5' RACE reads, holding one entry per CDR3 protein. The sample has fewer than 85,000 distinct CDR3 sequences, approximately 12% seen once. This sequence joins TRBV29-1 and TRBJ1-1; D gene unclear. The sample comprised whole blood. The sequence was collected from an adult who was a healthcare worker with PCR-confirmed SARS-CoV-2 infection or an uninfected control (not recorded which). The CDR3, as DNA: TGCAGCGTCTACAGATCATCGGTAGCTTTCTTT. It encodes CSVYRSSVAFF.